One and the same sample provided the 22 T cell receptor beta chains below, sequenced in a study of cytomegalovirus exposure and HLA in healthy donors. Profiled with immunoSEQ multiplex PCR; TCRdb holds only in-frame clones, not every one. The sample comprises fewer than 120,000 clones, more than 75% of which are singletons, and more than 1.4% rests with the top ten. The sequenced material came from PBMCs. The receptors were gathered from a woman aged 25 to 45 in good health and CMV-seropositive.

This clone occurred once. CDR3 DNA: TGTGCCAGCAGTGGAGGGTGGAGCAATCAGCCCCAGCATTTT. Translating it yields CASSGGWSNQPQHF. This sequence joins TRBV28 and TRBJ1-5; D is uncertain. Germline V gene sequence: CDR1 MDHEN, CDR2 SYDVKM. CDR3 length equals 14 residues. Trimming left V 5 bases short and J 1 base short, with 9 bases between.

This sequence joins TRBV11-2 and TRBJ2-5; the match to TRBD1 covers 7 bases. CDR1 is SGHAT and CDR2 is FQNNGV in the germline V gene. With 1 base clipped from V and 0 bases from J, the junction kept 2 bases outside the gene matches. The CDR3 covers 15 residues. As DNA, the CDR3 is TGTGCCAGCAGCTTAGGAGACAGGGACCAAGAGACCCAGTACTTC. Encoded protein: CASSLGDRDQETQYF.

The genes are TRBV2 and TRBJ2-1; TRBD2 matches 11 bases. Losses at the gene ends were 5 bases for V and 2 bases for J; bases not matched to a gene: 2. The length of the CDR3 is 15 residues. Germline lookup yields CDR1 SNHLY and CDR2 FYNNEI. The CDR3 DNA reads as TGTGCCAGCAGTTCTAGCGGGAGGACCTACAATGAGCAGTTCTTC. Protein product: CASSSSGRTYNEQFF.

CDR3 loop: CASSQRGGLYF. CDR3 DNA sequence: TGCGCCAGCAGCCAAAGAGGGGGTCTGTACTTC. The rearrangement links TRBV4-3 to TRBJ2-7; a possible D gene is TRBD1 (6 bases). This CDR3 comprises 11 residues. CDR1 LGHNA and CDR2 YSLEER come from the germline V gene. V dropped 2 bases and J dropped 12 bases, with 11 bases sitting between them.

V is TRBV7-9 and J is TRBJ2-2; 8 bases map to TRBD1. CDR3 size: 14 residues. Germline V lookup: CDR1 SEHNR, CDR2 FQNEAQ (reference sequence). CDR3 residues: CAGRDRRYTGELFF. The CDR3, as DNA: TGTGCAGGCCGGGACAGGAGATACACCGGGGAGCTGTTTTTT. Variable domain in full (rest from reference TRBV7-9 and TRBJ2-2): DTGVSQNPRHKITKRGQNVTFRCDPISEHNRLYWYRQTLGQGPEFLTYFQNEAQLEKSRLLSDRFSAERPKGSFSTLEIQRTEQGDSAMYLCAGRDRRYTGELFFGEGSRLTVL.

In its sample, this clone was seen once. V gene TRBV5-5 combines with J gene TRBJ2-4, with D unclear. Trimming cost V 0 bases and J 0 bases, with 19 bases left between them. CDR1 and CDR2 (germline): SGHKS, YYEKEE (reference sequence). The CDR3 length is 19 residues. The CDR3 loop reads CASSLGPLLAKLAKNIQYF. CDR3 nucleotides: TGTGCCAGCAGCTTGGGCCCACTACTCGCTAAGCTAGCCAAAAACATTCAGTACTTC.

The chain combines TRBV18 with TRBJ1-2; D possibly corresponds to TRBD1 (5 bases). CDR3 length: 13 residues. The V end was cut by 5 bases, the J end by 4 bases, with 11 bases between. CDR1 is KGHSH, CDR2 LQKENI, per germline. CDR3 nucleotide sequence: TGTGCCAGCTCAGTCGACAGTACCTATGGCTACACCTTC. This codes for CASSVDSTYGYTF.

V usage is TRBV7-2 and J usage is TRBJ2-3; D is uncertain. The CDR3 runs 14 residues. V lost 3 bases to trimming and J lost 0 bases, with 7 bases between them. Germline V gene lookup returns CDR1 SGHTA and CDR2 FQGNSA. The CDR3 here is CASSLGSSTDTQYF. DNA for the CDR3: TGTGCCAGCAGCTTGGGCAGCAGCACAGATACGCAGTATTTT. The full variable domain, its missing parts supplied by reference TRBV7-2 and TRBJ2-3, is GAGVSQSPSNKVTEKGKDVELRCDPISGHTALYWYRQSLGQGLEFLIYFQGNSAPDKSGLPSDRFSAERTGGSVSTLTIQRTQQEDSAVYLCASSLGSSTDTQYFGPGTRLTVL.

This clone was counted between two and nine times. The chain employs TRBV7-3 and TRBJ2-7; possibly TRBD1 for D (5 bases). The V and J ends lost 4 bases and 4 bases respectively, with 11 bases between them. Germline loops: CDR1 SGHTA, CDR2 FQGTGA. This CDR3 comprises 13 residues. Here the CDR3 DNA reads TGTGCCAGCAGCTCATGGCCAGGGTACGAGCAGTACTTC. Encoded protein: CASSSWPGYEQYF.

The chain links TRBV6-5 to TRBJ1-2; D is perhaps TRBD1 (5 bases). The ends were cut back, 2 bases at V and 4 bases at J, with 5 bases in the middle. Germline V CDR1 and CDR2: MNHEY, SVGAGI. This CDR3 spans 12 amino acids. CDR3 loop: CASSYQGYGYTF. Here the CDR3 DNA reads TGTGCCAGCAGTTACCAGGGCTATGGCTACACCTTC.

This chain uses TRBV7-9 with TRBJ1-3; 8 bases fit TRBD1. V gave up 5 bases and J gave up 4 bases; unmatched junction bases: 7. This CDR3 contains 15 residues. Germline V gene data show CDR1 as SEHNR and CDR2 as FQNEAQ (reference sequence). The CDR3 DNA reads as TGTGCCAGCAGCGAAGGAACAGGGGGAGGAAACACCATATATTTT. Translating it yields CASSEGTGGGNTIYF. Looking up the rest from reference TRBV7-9 and TRBJ1-3 gives the full variable domain: DTGVSQNPRHKITKRGQNVTFRCDPISEHNRLYWYRQTLGQGPEFLTYFQNEAQLEKSRLLSDRFSAERPKGSFSTLEIQRTEQGDSAMYLCASSEGTGGGNTIYFGEGSWLTVV.

This clone was recorded a few times. The chain employs TRBV30 and TRBJ1-2; TRBD1 is a possible D gene (6 bases). Germline CDR1 and CDR2: GTSNPN and SVGIG (reference sequence). Deletions cut 2 bases from V and 12 bases from J, with 13 bases between. This CDR3 is 11 amino acids long. The CDR3 sequence: CAWSLQGFHTF. The CDR3 DNA sequence: TGTGCCTGGAGTCTACAGGGATTTCACACCTTC.

The gene calls are TRBV29-1 and TRBJ1-1; D may be TRBD1 (6 bases). The CDR3 has 10 residues. The germline gives CDR1 SQVTM, CDR2 ANQGSEA. Trimming took 3 bases from V and 9 from J, leaving 8 bases between them. CDR3 region: CSVETGKAFF. The DNA for the CDR3 is TGCAGCGTTGAGACAGGTAAAGCTTTCTTT.

This clone has only one observation. The chain joins TRBV19 to TRBJ2-7; D gene unclear. CDR1 is LNHDA, CDR2 SQIVND, per germline (reference sequence). V lost 2 bases and J 3 bases, leaving 14 bases between the germline ends. The CDR3 covers 15 residues. CDR3 amino acids: CASSISLAPFYEQYF. The CDR3 region has the DNA TGTGCCAGTAGTATAAGTTTGGCACCTTTCTACGAGCAGTACTTC.

J is TRBJ1-2 and V is TRBV28; weak D call: TRBD1 (6 bases). The germline V gene encodes CDR1 MDHEN and CDR2 SYDVKM. V was pared by 5 bases and J by 4 bases, with 23 bases between. CDR3 length: 17 residues. The CDR3 loop reads CASSPVDQLQGIYGYTF. The CDR3 DNA follows: TGTGCCAGCAGTCCCGTTGACCAATTGCAGGGGATCTATGGCTACACCTTC.

This clone showed up just once. The chain is built from TRBV5-1 and TRBJ2-7; D is undetermined. With 1 base removed from V and 6 bases from J, the gap between germline ends came to 20 bases. This CDR3 spans 16 amino acids. Germline V CDR1 and CDR2: SGHRS, YFSETQ. CDR3 bases: TGCGCCAGCAGCTTGACGGCAGGTTGGCCCTCCGGCGAGCAGTACTTC. It yields the protein CASSLTAGWPSGEQYF.

In this sample, this clone turned up once. The chain carries TRBV5-6 and TRBJ2-7; 7 bases are a match to TRBD1. Germline V gives CDR1 SGHDT, CDR2 YYEEEE. Trimming at V came to 4 bases and at J to 1 base, leaving 11 bases not matched to a gene. The CDR3 extends over 16 amino acids. The CDR3 region is CASSPWTGLRSYEQYF. The CDR3, as DNA: TGTGCCAGCAGCCCCTGGACAGGCCTAAGGTCCTACGAGCAGTACTTC.

This sequence joins TRBV6-1 and TRBJ1-2; 9 bases match TRBD1. This CDR3 has 14 residues. V shed 9 bases, J shed 5 bases, and the junction held 10 bases outside the gene matches. CDR1 is MNHNS and CDR2 is SASEGT in the germline V gene. The DNA of the CDR3 is TGTGCCAGTCACGTGGACAGGGGACGGTATGGCTACACCTTC. Residues: CASHVDRGRYGYTF.

The V and J genes are TRBV2 and TRBJ2-7; D remains ambiguous. Per germline, CDR1 SNHLY and CDR2 FYNNEI. The length of the CDR3 is 16 residues. V was shortened by 0 bases and J by 7 bases, with 19 bases between the two germline ends. The CDR3 is CASSEARSKHSAEQYF. Written as DNA, the CDR3 is TGTGCCAGCAGTGAAGCGCGGTCAAAGCACTCCGCAGAGCAGTACTTC.

This clone appeared a few times. This chain links TRBV6-6 with TRBJ2-7; D is possibly TRBD1 (6 bases). Trimming took 8 bases from V and 4 from J, leaving 12 bases between them. The germline V gene has CDR1 MNHNY and CDR2 SVGAGI (reference sequence). CDR3 length: 12 residues. The CDR3 sequence is CASSSQGYEQYF. Here the CDR3 DNA reads TGTGCCAGCTCTTCCCAGGGGTACGAGCAGTACTTC.

This rearrangement joins TRBV6-5 to TRBJ1-5; D might be TRBD1 (6 bases). Germline V gene data show CDR1 as MNHEY and CDR2 as SVGAGI. The CDR3 is 15 residues long. Deletions cut 6 bases from V and 2 bases from J, with 14 bases between. CDR3 sequence reads: CASSRGRSGNQPQHF. DNA of the CDR3: TGTGCCAGCAGCAGGGGTCGTTCGGGCAATCAGCCCCAGCATTTT.

This chain joins TRBV29-1 and TRBJ2-7; D remains unclear. The CDR3 runs 11 residues. Germline CDR1 SQVTM, CDR2 ANQGSEA. V lost 4 bases to trimming and J lost 2 bases, with 6 bases between them. CDR3 in amino acids: CSVGAAYEQYF. The CDR3 bases are TGCAGCGTTGGGGCAGCCTACGAGCAGTACTTC.